This T cell receptor beta chain was identified during a study of OX40 agonist ivuxolimab in advanced cancers. Study context: Among those treated, three patients had partial responses, one with hepatocellular carcinoma and two with cutaneous melanoma.

The CDR3 length is 16 residues. Germline V lookup: CDR1 SGHRS, CDR2 YFSETQ. Trimming removed 0 bases from V and 2 bases from J, with 13 bases in between. Patients with a history of autoimmune disease or on systemic immunosuppression were excluded. The method was immunoSEQ multiplex PCR; TCRdb's version includes in-frame clones alone and lacks a portion of them. The sample shows approximately 97,000 clones, roughly nine tenths of them seen only once. The starting material was CD4+ or CD8+ T cells sorted from blood, obtained in a trial of the OX40 agonist ivuxolimab. The source of this sequence is an adult with an advanced solid tumor such as melanoma, head and neck, liver or kidney cancer. The V gene is TRBV5-1, the J gene TRBJ2-3; the D is unclear. The CDR3 bases are TGCGCCAGCAGCTTGGCTGGTAGCAGTTACACAGATACGCAGTATTTT. Translated: CASSLAGSSYTDTQYF.